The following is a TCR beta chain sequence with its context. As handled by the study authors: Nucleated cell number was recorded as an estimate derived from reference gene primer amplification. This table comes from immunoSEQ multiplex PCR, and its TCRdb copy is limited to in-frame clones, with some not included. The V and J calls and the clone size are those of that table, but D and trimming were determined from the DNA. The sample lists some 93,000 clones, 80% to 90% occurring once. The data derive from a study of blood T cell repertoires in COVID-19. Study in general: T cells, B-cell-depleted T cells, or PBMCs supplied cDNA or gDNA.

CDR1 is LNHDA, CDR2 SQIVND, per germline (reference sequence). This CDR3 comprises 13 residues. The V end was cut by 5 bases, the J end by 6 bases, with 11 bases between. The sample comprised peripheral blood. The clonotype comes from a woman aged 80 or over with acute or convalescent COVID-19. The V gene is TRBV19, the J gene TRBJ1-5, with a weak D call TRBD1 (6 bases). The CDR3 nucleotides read TGTGCCAGTAGTCCCCAGGGGCGTCAGCCCCAGCATTTT. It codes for CASSPQGRQPQHF.